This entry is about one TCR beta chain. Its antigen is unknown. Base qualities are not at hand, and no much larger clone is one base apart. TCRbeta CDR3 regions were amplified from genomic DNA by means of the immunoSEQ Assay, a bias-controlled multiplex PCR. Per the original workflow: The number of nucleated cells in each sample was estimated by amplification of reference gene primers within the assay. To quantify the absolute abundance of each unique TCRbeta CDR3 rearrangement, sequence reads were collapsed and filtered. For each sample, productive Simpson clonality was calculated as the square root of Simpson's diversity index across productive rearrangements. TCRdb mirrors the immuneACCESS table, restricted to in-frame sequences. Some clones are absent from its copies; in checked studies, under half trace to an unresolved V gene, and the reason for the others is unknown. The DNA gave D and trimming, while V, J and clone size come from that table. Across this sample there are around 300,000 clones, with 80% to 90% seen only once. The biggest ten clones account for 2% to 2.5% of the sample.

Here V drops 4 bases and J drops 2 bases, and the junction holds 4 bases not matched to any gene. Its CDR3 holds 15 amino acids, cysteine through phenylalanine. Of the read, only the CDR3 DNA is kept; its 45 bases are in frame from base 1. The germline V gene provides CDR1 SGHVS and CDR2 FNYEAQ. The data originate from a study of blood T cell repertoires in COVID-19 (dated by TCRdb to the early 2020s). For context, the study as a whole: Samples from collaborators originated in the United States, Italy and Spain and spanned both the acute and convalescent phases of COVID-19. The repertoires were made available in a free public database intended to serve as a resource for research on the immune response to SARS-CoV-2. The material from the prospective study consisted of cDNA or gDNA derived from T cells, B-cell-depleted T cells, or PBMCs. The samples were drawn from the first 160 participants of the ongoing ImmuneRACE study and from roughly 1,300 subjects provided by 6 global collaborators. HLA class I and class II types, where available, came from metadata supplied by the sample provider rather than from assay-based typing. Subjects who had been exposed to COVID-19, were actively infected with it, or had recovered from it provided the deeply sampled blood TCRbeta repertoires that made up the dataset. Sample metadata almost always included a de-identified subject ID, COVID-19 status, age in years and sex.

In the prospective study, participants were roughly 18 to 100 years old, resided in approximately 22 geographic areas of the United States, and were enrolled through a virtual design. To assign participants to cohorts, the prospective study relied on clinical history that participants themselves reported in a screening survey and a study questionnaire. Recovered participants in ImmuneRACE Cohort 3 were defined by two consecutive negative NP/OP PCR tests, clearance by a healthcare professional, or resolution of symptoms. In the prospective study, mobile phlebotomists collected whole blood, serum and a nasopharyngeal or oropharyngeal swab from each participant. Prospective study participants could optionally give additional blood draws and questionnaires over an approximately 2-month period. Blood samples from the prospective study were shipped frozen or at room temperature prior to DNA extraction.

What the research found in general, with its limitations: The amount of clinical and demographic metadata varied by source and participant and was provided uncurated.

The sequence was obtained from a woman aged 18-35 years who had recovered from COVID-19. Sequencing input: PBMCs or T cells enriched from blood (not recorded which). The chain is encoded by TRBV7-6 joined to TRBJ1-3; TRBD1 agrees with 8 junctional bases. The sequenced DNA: TGTGCCAGCAGCTACGACAGGGGCGCTGGAAACACCATATATTTT. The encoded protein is CASSYDRGAGNTIYF.